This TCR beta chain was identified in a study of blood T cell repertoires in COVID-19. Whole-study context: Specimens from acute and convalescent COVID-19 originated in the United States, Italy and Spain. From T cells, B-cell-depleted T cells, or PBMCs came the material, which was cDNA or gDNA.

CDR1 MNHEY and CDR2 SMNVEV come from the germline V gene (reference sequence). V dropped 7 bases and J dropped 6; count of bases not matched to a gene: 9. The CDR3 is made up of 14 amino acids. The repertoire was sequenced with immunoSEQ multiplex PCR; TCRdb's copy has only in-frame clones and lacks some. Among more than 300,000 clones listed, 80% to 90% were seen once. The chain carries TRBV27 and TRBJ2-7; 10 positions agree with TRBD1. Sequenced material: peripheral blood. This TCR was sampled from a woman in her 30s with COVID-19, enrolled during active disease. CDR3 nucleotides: TGTGCCAGCATCCCGGGACAGGGGATCGGCGAGCAGTACTTC. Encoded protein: CASIPGQGIGEQYF.